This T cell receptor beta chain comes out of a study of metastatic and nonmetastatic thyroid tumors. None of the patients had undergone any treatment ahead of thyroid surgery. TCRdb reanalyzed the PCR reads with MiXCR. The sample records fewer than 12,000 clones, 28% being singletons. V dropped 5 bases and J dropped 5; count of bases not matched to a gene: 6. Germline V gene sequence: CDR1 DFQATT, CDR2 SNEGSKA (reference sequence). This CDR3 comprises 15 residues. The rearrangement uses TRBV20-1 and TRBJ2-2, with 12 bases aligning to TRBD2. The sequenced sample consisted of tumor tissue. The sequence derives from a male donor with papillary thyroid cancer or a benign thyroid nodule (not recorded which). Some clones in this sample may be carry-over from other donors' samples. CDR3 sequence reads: CSAPLAGGNTGELFF. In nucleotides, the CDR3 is TGCAGTGCTCCCCTAGCGGGAGGGAATACCGGGGAGCTGTTTTTT.